This T cell receptor beta chain appears in the sequencing data of a study of regulatory T cells in long-lasting Graves disease. Study-wide results and limits: Preferential use of TRBV28, TRBJ1-2 and TRBJ2-5 was seen in persistent disease. Lower TCR diversity characterized persistent Graves' patients relative to newly diagnosed patients.

Assembly of TCR beta libraries relied on iRepertoire HTBI primers together with Arm-PCR of CDR3 regions. TCRdb processed the multiplex PCR reads anew with MiXCR; each CDR3 protein has one entry. This table holds a few hundred thousand distinct CDR3 sequences, 20% to 25% found once. Time point given: persistent/refractory GD, antithyroid drugs over 5 years with positive TRAb. RNA extracted from PBMCs served as the sequencing template. Germline CDR1 is GTSNPN and CDR2 is SVGIG (reference sequence). Deletions cut 2 bases from V and 0 bases from J, with 7 bases between. The CDR3 length is 13 residues. On this clonotype: What it binds is unknown.

J is TRBJ1-1 and V is TRBV30; D uncertain. The origin of this receptor is a female donor with Graves disease. The specimen was peripheral blood mononuclear cells (PBMCs), collected when the disease was refractory, from a patient treated with antithyroid drugs. The CDR3 is CAWSLAVNTEAFF. Here the CDR3 DNA reads TGTGCCTGGAGTCTCGCCGTGAACACTGAAGCTTTCTTT.